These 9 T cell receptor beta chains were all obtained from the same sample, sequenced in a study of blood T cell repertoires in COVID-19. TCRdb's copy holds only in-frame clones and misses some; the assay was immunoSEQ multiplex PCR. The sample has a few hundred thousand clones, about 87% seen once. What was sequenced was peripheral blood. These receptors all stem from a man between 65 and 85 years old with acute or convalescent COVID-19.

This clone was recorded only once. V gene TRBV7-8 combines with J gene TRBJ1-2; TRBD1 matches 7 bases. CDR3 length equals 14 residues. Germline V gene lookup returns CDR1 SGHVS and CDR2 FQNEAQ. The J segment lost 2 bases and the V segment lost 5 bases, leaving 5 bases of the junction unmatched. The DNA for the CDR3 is TGTGCCAGCAGCCCCTGGGACAGAAACTATGGCTACACCTTC. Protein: CASSPWDRNYGYTF.

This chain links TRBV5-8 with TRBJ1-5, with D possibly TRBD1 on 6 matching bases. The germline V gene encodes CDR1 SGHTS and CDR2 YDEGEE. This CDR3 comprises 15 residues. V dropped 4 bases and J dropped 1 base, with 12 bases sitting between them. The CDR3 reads CASSAADRSNQPQHF. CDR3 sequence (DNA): TGTGCCAGCAGCGCCGCAGACAGGAGCAATCAGCCCCAGCATTTT.

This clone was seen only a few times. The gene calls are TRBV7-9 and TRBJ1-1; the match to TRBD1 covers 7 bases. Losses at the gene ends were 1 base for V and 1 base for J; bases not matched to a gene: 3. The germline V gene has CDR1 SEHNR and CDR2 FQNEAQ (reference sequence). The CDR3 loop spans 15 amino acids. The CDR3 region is CASSLGTGANTEAFF. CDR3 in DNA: TGTGCCAGCAGCTTAGGGACAGGAGCGAACACTGAAGCTTTCTTT.

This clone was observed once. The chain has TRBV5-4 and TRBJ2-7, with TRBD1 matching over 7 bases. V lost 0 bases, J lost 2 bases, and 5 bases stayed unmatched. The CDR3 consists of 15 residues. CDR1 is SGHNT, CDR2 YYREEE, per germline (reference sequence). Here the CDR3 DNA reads TGTGCCAGCAGCTTGGGACAGGGAATTCCCTACGAGCAGTACTTC. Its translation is CASSLGQGIPYEQYF.

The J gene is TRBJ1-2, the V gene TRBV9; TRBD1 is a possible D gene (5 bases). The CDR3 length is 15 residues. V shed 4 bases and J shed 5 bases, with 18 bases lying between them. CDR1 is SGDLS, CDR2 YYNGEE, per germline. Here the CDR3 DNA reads TGTGCCAGCAGCTCAGGCCCCGGGGGGAGTTATGGCTACACCTTC. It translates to CASSSGPGGSYGYTF.

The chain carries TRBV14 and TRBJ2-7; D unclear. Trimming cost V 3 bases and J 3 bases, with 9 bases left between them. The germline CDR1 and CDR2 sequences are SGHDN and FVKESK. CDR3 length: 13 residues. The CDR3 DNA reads TGTGCCAGCAGCCAGGCTCATCGCTACGAGCAGTACTTC. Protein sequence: CASSQAHRYEQYF.

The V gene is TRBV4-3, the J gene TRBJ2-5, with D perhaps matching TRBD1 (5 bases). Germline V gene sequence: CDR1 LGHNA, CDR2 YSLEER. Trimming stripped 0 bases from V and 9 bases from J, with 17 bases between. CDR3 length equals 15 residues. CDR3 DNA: TGCGCCAGCAGCCAAGATCGGGCCCCATCCAGGGCCCAGTACTTC. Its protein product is CASSQDRAPSRAQYF.

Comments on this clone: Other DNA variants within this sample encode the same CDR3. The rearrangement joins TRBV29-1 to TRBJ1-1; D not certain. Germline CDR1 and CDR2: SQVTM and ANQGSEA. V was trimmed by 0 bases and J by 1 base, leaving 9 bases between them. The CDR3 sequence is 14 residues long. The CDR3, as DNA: TGCAGCGTTGAAGATACGGGAGGGAACACTGAAGCTTTCTTT. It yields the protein CSVEDTGGNTEAFF. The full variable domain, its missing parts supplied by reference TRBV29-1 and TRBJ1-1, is SAVISQKPSRDICQRGTSLTIQCQVDSQVTMMFWYRQQPGQSLTLIATANQGSEATYESGFVIDKFPISRPNLTFSTLTVSNMSPEDSSIYLCSVEDTGGNTEAFFGQGTRLTVV.

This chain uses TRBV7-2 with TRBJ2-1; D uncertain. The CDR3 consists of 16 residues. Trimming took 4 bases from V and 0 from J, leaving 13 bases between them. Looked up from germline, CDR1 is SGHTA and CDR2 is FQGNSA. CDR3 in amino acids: CASSYLGPSSYNEQFF. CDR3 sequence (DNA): TGTGCCAGCAGCTACTTGGGCCCCAGCTCCTACAATGAGCAGTTCTTC. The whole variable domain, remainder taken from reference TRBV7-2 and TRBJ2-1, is GAGVSQSPSNKVTEKGKDVELRCDPISGHTALYWYRQSLGQGLEFLIYFQGNSAPDKSGLPSDRFSAERTGGSVSTLTIQRTQQEDSAVYLCASSYLGPSSYNEQFFGPGTRLTVL.